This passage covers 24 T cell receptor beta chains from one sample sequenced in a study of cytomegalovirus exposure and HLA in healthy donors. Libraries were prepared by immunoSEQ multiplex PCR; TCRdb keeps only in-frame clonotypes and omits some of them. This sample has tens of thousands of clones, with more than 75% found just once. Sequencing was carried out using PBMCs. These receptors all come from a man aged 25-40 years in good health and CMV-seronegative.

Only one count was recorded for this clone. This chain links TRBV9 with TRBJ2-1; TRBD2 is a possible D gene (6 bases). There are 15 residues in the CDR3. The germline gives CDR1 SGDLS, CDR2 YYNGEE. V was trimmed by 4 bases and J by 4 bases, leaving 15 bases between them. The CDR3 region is CASSTIAEVYNEQFF. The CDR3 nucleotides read TGTGCCAGCAGCACCATAGCGGAAGTATACAATGAGCAGTTCTTC.

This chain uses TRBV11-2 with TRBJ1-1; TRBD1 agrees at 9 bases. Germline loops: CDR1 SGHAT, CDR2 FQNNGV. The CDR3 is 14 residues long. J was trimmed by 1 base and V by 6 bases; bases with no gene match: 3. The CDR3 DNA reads TGTGCCAGCAGACAGGGGGCAGAGAACACTGAAGCTTTCTTT. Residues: CASRQGAENTEAFF. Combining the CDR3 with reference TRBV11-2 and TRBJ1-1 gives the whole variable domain EAGVAQSPRYKIIEKRQSVAFWCNPISGHATLYWYQQILGQGPKLLIQFQNNGVVDDSQLPKDRFSAERLKGVDSTLKIQPAKLEDSAVYLCASRQGAENTEAFFGQGTRLTVV.

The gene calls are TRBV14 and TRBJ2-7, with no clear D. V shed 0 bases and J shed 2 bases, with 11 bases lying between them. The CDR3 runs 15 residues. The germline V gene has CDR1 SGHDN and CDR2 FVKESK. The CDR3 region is CASSQERAPTYEQYF. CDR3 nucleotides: TGTGCCAGCAGCCAAGAGAGAGCGCCTACCTACGAGCAGTACTTC.

The CDR3 sequence: CASSFSVPHSGNTIYF. The CDR3 nucleotides are TGCGCCAGCAGTTTCTCCGTTCCACACTCTGGAAACACCATATATTTT. The chain joins TRBV4-1 to TRBJ1-3; D remains unclear. The CDR3 runs to 16 residues. Per germline, CDR1 MGHRA and CDR2 YSYEKL. Trimming shortened V by 6 bases and J by 0 bases, and 15 bases separated the two germline ends.

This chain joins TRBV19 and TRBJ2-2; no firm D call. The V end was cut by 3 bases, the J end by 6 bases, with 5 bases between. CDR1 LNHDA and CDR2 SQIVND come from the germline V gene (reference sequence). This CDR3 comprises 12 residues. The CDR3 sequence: CASSILAGELFF. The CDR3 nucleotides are TGTGCCAGTAGTATTCTAGCCGGGGAGCTGTTTTTT.

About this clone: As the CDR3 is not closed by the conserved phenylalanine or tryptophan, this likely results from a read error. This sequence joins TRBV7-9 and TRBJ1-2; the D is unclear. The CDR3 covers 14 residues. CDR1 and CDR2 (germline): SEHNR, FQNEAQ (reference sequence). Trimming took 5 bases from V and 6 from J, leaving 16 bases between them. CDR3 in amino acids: CASSTTGPRDGYTL. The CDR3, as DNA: TGTGCCAGCAGCACCACCGGGCCGCGGGATGGCTACACCCTC.

The CDR3 region is CASTQSGYSTDTQYF. CDR3 bases: TGTGCCAGCACTCAGAGCGGGTATAGCACAGATACGCAGTATTTT. V and J are TRBV28 and TRBJ2-3, with a tentative D call TRBD2 (6 bases). The CDR3 is 15 amino acids. Germline values: CDR1 MDHEN, CDR2 SYDVKM. Trimming removed 7 bases from V and 0 bases from J, with 14 bases in between.

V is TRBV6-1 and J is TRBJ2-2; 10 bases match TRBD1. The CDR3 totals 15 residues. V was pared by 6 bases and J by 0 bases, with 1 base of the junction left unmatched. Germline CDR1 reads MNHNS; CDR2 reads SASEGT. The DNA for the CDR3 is TGTGCCAGCAGGGGACAGGGGCCGAACACCGGGGAGCTGTTTTTT. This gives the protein CASRGQGPNTGELFF.

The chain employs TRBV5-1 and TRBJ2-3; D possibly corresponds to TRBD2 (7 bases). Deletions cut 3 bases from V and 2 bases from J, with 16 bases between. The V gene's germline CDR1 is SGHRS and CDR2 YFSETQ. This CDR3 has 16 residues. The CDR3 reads CASSSGGGGTTDTQYF. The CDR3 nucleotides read TGCGCCAGCAGCTCCGGAGGGGGGGGCACCACAGATACGCAGTATTTT.

The CDR3 loop is CASSFEGAESPLHF. CDR3 coding DNA: TGTGCCAGCAGCTTCGAGGGGGCGGAATCACCCCTCCACTTT. The chain combines TRBV7-2 with TRBJ1-6; TRBD1 matches 7 bases. Germline lookup yields CDR1 SGHTA and CDR2 FQGNSA. CDR3 length: 14 residues. With V trimmed by 3 bases and J by 10 bases, 6 bases remained unmatched.

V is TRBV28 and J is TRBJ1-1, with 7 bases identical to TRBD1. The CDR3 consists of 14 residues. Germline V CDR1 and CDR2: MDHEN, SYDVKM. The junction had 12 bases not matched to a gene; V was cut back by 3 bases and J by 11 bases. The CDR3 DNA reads TGTGCCAGCAGTTTTCCCTCTACAGGGGCTAAGGCTTTCTTT. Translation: CASSFPSTGAKAFF.

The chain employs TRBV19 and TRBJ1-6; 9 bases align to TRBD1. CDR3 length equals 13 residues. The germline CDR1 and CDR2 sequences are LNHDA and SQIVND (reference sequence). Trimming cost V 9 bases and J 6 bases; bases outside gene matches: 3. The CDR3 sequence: CASGTGTNSPLHF. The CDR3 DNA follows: TGTGCCAGCGGGACAGGGACTAATTCACCCCTCCACTTT.

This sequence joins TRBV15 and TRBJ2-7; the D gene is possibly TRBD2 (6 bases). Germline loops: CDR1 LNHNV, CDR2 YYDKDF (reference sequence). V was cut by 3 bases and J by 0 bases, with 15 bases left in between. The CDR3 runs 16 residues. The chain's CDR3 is CATSRGLSVDSYEQYF. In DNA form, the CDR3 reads TGTGCCACCAGCAGGGGACTCTCGGTCGACTCCTACGAGCAGTACTTC.

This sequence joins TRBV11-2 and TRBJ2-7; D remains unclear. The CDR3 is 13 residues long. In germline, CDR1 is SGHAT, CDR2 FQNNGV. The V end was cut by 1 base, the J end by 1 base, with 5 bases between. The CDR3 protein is CASSLVSSYEQYF. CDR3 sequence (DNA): TGTGCCAGCAGCTTAGTCAGTTCCTACGAGCAGTACTTC.

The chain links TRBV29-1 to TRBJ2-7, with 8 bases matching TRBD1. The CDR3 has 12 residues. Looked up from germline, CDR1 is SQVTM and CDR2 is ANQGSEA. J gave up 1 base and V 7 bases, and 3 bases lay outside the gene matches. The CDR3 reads CSAGQGSYEQYF. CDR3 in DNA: TGCAGCGCCGGACAGGGTTCCTACGAGCAGTACTTC.

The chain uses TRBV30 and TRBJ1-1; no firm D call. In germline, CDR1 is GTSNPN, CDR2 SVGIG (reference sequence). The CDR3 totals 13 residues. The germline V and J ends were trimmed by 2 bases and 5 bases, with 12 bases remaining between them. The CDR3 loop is CAWSSRIMTEAFF. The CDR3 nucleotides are TGTGCCTGGAGTAGCAGGATTATGACTGAAGCTTTCTTT.

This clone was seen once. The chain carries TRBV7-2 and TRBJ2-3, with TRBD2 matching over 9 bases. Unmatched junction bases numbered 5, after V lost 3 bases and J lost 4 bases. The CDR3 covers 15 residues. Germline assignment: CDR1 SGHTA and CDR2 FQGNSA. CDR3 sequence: CASSLTSGVPDTQYF. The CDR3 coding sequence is TGTGCCAGCAGCTTGACTAGCGGAGTGCCAGATACGCAGTATTTT.

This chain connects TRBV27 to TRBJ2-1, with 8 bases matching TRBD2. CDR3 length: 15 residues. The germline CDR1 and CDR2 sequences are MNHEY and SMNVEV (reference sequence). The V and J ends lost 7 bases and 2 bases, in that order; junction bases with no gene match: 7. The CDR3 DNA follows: TGTGCCAGCACACCGGGACTAGGTCCCTACAATGAGCAGTTCTTC. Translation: CASTPGLGPYNEQFF.

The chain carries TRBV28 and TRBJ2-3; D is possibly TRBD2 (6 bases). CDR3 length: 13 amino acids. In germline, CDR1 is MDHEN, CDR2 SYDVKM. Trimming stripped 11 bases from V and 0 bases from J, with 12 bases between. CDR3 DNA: TGTGCCGGAGGGCGGGTCAGCACAGATACGCAGTATTTT. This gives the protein CAGGRVSTDTQYF.

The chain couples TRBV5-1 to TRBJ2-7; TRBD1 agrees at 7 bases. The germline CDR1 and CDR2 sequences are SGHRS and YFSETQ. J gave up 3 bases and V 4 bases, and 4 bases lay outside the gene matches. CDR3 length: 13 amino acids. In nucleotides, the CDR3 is TGCGCCAGCAGCAGCTCAGGGGGCTACGAGCAGTACTTC. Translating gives CASSSSGGYEQYF.

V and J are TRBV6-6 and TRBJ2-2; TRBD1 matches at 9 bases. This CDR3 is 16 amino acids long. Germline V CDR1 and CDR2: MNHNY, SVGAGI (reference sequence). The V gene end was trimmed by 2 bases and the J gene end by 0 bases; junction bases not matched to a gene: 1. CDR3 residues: CASSYTGGTNTGELFF. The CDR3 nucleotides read TGTGCCAGCAGTTACACAGGGGGCACGAACACCGGGGAGCTGTTTTTT.

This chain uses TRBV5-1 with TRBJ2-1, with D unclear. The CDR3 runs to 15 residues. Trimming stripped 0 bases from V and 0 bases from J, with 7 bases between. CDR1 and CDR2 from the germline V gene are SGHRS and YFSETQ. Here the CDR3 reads CASSLVLSSYNEQFF. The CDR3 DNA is TGCGCCAGCAGCTTGGTACTTAGCTCCTACAATGAGCAGTTCTTC.

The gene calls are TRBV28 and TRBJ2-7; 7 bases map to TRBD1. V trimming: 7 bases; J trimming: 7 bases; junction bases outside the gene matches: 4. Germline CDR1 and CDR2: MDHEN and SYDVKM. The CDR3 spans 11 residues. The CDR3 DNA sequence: TGTGCCAGCAACAGGGGTGGAGAGCAGTACTTC. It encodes CASNRGGEQYF. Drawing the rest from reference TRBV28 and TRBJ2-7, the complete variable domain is DVKVTQSSRYLVKRTGEKVFLECVQDMDHENMFWYRQDPGLGLRLIYFSYDVKMKEKGDIPEGYSVSREKKERFSLILESASTNQTSMYLCASNRGGEQYFGPGTRLTVT.

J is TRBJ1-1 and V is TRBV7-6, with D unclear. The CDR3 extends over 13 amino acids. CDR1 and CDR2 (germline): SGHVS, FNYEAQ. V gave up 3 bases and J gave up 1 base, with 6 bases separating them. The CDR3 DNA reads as TGTGCCAGCAGCTTCGACACGAACACTGAAGCTTTCTTT. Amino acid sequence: CASSFDTNTEAFF.